The 20 T cell receptor beta chains below come from one sample, sequenced in a study of blood T cells in healthy people across ages. A second PCR, run for about 7 to 12 cycles, used a sample-barcoded 5' primer plus a J-beta primer mix. TCRdb re-called the 5' RACE reads with MiXCR, one entry per CDR3 protein. The sample holds 1,500,000 or so distinct CDR3 sequences, about 42% seen once. Material for sequencing was blood. The source of these receptors is a woman aged 18-29 years in good health.

The V call is TRBV12-3 or TRBV12-4, the J call TRBJ1-5; a possible D gene is TRBD1 (6 bases). This CDR3 contains 14 residues. The ends were cut back, 5 bases at V and 3 bases at J, with 11 bases in the middle. The CDR3 loop is CASSKTGNNQPQHF. Written as DNA, the CDR3 is TGTGCCAGCAGTAAGACAGGTAACAATCAGCCCCAGCATTTT.

This chain links TRBV6-2 or TRBV6-3 with TRBJ2-1, with 11 bases that match TRBD1. Germline assignment: CDR1 MNHEY and CDR2 SVGEGT. CDR3 size: 16 residues. V trimming: 2 bases; J trimming: 4 bases; junction bases outside the gene matches: 4. The CDR3 here is CASSYPGQGDYNEQFF. The CDR3 DNA sequence: TGTGCCAGCAGTTACCCGGGACAGGGGGATTACAATGAGCAGTTCTTC.

Worth noting for this clonotype: Because the CDR3's place on the DNA is in doubt, the DNA is left out and the CDR3 is given as listed by TCRdb. The chain is built from TRBV7-9 and TRBJ2-7; the table gives TRBD1 as D, unverified against the DNA. Germline V lookup: CDR1 SEHNR, CDR2 FQNEAQ (reference sequence). Ends included, the CDR3 has 18 residues. CDR3 sequence reads: CASSPPWGQGIGIYELYF.

This clonotype was detected only a few times. DNA for the CDR3: TGCGCCAGCAGCCCGGGGTGGGCCCGTGAAGCTTTCTTT. It is translated as CASSPGWAREAFF. The V gene is TRBV4-3, the J gene TRBJ1-1; D call uncertain. The germline V gene encodes CDR1 LGHNA and CDR2 YSLEER. Trimming took 4 bases from V and 7 from J, leaving 13 bases between them. The CDR3 spans 13 residues.

This chain joins TRBV5-1 and TRBJ2-1; D uncertain. The CDR3 totals 11 residues. Per the germline V gene, CDR1 is SGHRS and CDR2 is YFSETQ. The ends were cut back, 1 base at V and 10 bases at J, with 6 bases in the middle. CDR3 protein: CASSLSQEQFF. CDR3 sequence (DNA): TGCGCCAGCAGCTTGTCTCAGGAGCAGTTCTTC.

The sample holds one count of this clonotype. As DNA, the CDR3 is TGTGCCAGCAGCCCCCGGGACACCTACACTGAAGCTTTCTTT. It is translated as CASSPRDTYTEAFF. The chain employs TRBV9 and TRBJ1-1; D is possibly TRBD1 (6 bases). The CDR3 has 14 amino acids. Germline V CDR1 and CDR2: SGDLS, YYNGEE. Trimming stripped 4 bases from V and 3 bases from J, with 13 bases between.

The chain links TRBV19 to TRBJ1-5; 9 positions agree with TRBD1. V was pared by 3 bases and J by 3 bases, with 6 bases of the junction left unmatched. Germline assignment: CDR1 LNHDA and CDR2 SQIVND (reference sequence). This CDR3 has 16 amino acids. CDR3 sequence: CASSIQGTGINQPQHF. As DNA, the CDR3 is TGTGCCAGTAGTATTCAAGGGACAGGGATCAATCAGCCCCAGCATTTT.

V is TRBV20-1 and J is TRBJ2-1; TRBD2 might be the D (5 bases). V was pared by 6 bases and J by 6 bases, with 18 bases between. Germline CDR1 reads DFQATT; CDR2 reads SNEGSKA (reference sequence). The CDR3 has 14 amino acids. The CDR3 DNA follows: TGCAGTGCCTCTACTAGTTTTCCGGGCAATGAGCAGTTCTTC. This gives the protein CSASTSFPGNEQFF.

The rearrangement uses TRBV7-9 and TRBJ2-2; D not resolved. The CDR3 covers 13 residues. V gave up 0 bases and J gave up 7 bases, with 6 bases separating them. Per the germline V gene, CDR1 is SEHNR and CDR2 is FQNEAQ (reference sequence). CDR3 sequence (DNA): TGTGCCAGCAGCTTAGCGTGGAGCGGGGAGCTGTTTTTT. It specifies CASSLAWSGELFF.

V is TRBV12-3 or TRBV12-4 and J is TRBJ2-5, with D perhaps assigned TRBD1 or TRBD2 (5 bases each). The germline V and J ends were trimmed by 6 bases and 11 bases, with 40 bases remaining between them. This CDR3 region has 20 residues. CDR3 sequence (DNA): TGTGCCAGCAGATTTCTTCTCCGGGGCAGAGGGTTAAATGCCTACAATGAGCAGTACTTC. This translates into CASRFLLRGRGLNAYNEQYF.

Note on this clonotype: The junction differs from germline at one of its ends, possibly a read error. The chain carries TRBV4-3 and TRBJ2-7; D possibly matches TRBD1 or TRBD2 (5 bases each). Germline lookup yields CDR1 LGHNA and CDR2 YSLEER. This CDR3 has 13 amino acids. The CDR3: CASSHQRGNERYF. Here the CDR3 DNA reads TGCGCCAGCAGCCACCAGAGGGGCAATGAGCGGTACTTC.

The gene calls are TRBV7-8 and TRBJ1-5; 8 bases are a match to TRBD1. The junction had 7 bases not matched to a gene; V was cut back by 5 bases and J by 7 bases. The germline V gene has CDR1 SGHVS and CDR2 FQNEAQ. The CDR3 length is 14 residues. For the CDR3, the DNA is TGTGCCAGCAGCCAGGACAGGGACAGACAGCCCCAGCATTTT. It translates to CASSQDRDRQPQHF.

On this clonotype: A single base separates this from a much larger clone, so it may be a read error. The gene calls are TRBV10-3 and TRBJ2-1; tentative D call: TRBD1 (5 bases). Per germline, CDR1 ENHRY and CDR2 SYGVKD. This CDR3 contains 15 residues. V lost 4 bases and J 2 bases, leaving 12 bases between the germline ends. The CDR3 nucleotides are TGTGCCATCAGTGCACAGGTTAGCCCCTACAATGAGCAGTTCTTC. Translating it yields CAISAQVSPYNEQFF.

The chain combines TRBV5-1 with TRBJ1-1; D might be TRBD1 (5 bases). Germline V gene lookup returns CDR1 SGHRS and CDR2 YFSETQ. The V and J ends lost 1 base and 3 bases respectively, with 13 bases between them. The CDR3 totals 15 residues. The CDR3 nucleotides read TGCGCCAGCAGCTTGCATCCCCAGGGCGACACTGAAGCTTTCTTT. This sequence encodes CASSLHPQGDTEAFF.

The genes are TRBV30 and TRBJ2-7; TRBD1 matches at 9 bases. Germline lookup yields CDR1 GTSNPN and CDR2 SVGIG (reference sequence). The CDR3 length is 13 residues. V was pared by 6 bases and J by 4 bases, with 7 bases of the junction left unmatched. Here the CDR3 reads CACSGTGLYEQYF. For the CDR3, the DNA is TGTGCCTGCTCCGGGACAGGGCTATACGAGCAGTACTTC.

V gene TRBV12-3 or TRBV12-4 combines with J gene TRBJ2-7; D is ambiguous. The CDR3 is 15 residues long. Trimming stripped 6 bases from V and 0 bases from J, with 15 bases between. The CDR3 region has the DNA TGTGCCAGCAGCTCCGCTGGGGTGGGCTCCTACGAGCAGTACTTC. Its protein is CASSSAGVGSYEQYF.

This clonotype has more than one count but fewer than ten. The chain combines TRBV20-1 with TRBJ2-1; 10 bases align to TRBD2. This CDR3 spans 19 amino acids. CDR1 is DFQATT and CDR2 is SNEGSKA in the germline V gene (reference sequence). J gave up 0 bases and V 0 bases, and 11 bases lay outside the gene matches. The CDR3 protein is CSARDWLAGVGSSYNEQFF. The CDR3 DNA sequence: TGCAGTGCTAGAGATTGGCTAGCGGGAGTGGGAAGCTCCTACAATGAGCAGTTCTTC.

Only a few counts were recorded for this clonotype. The rearrangement links TRBV12-3 or TRBV12-4 to TRBJ2-2, with 11 bases that match TRBD2. V lost 6 bases to trimming and J lost 3 bases; unmatched junction nucleotides: 0. This CDR3 spans 14 amino acids. In nucleotides, the CDR3 is TGTGCCAGCAGACTAGCGGGGGACACCGGGGAGCTGTTTTTT. Encoded protein: CASRLAGDTGELFF.

The chain combines TRBV27 with TRBJ1-5; possible D gene TRBD1, 5 bases. V lost 4 bases, J lost 5 bases, and 12 bases lay in between. The CDR3 contains 14 residues. The germline gives CDR1 MNHEY, CDR2 SMNVEV (reference sequence). For the CDR3, the DNA is TGTGCCAGCAGTTCAGGGAGGTATCATCAGCCCCAGCATTTT. This sequence encodes CASSSGRYHQPQHF.

The chain employs TRBV27 and TRBJ2-7, with 11 bases fitting TRBD2. The CDR3 runs to 13 residues. Germline V gene sequence: CDR1 MNHEY, CDR2 SMNVEV (reference sequence). V lost 8 bases to trimming and J lost 4 bases; unmatched junction nucleotides: 4. The CDR3 region is CASVASGRYEQYF. The CDR3 DNA sequence: TGTGCCAGCGTAGCTAGCGGGAGGTACGAGCAGTACTTC.